This is a list of T cell receptor beta chains from one sample in a study of blood T cells in healthy people across ages. MiXCR, run by TCRdb on the 5' RACE reads, gives a single entry per CDR3 protein. The table includes approximately 800,000 distinct CDR3 sequences, just under 25% detected once. This sample was also put to use in a study of T cells of mothers and their children.

Sequences were obtained from blood. The receptors derive from a boy aged 10-17 years in good health. The CDR3 runs from the conserved cysteine through the conserved F or W. A D gene is named only where the DNA matches it firmly. Only part of the rows carry a size: once, few, many, or a class if the clone is expanded.

j_call: TRBJ1-3
d_call: TRBD1
clone_size: NA
v_call: TRBV7-2
cdr3_aa: CASSLDPQGAGNTIYF
cdr3_nt: TGTGCCAGCAGCTTAGATCCCCAGGGGGCTGGAAACACCATATATTTT

j_call: TRBJ2-7
d_call: NA
clone_size: NA
v_call: TRBV28
cdr3_aa: CASSLSVGEQYF
cdr3_nt: TGTGCCAGCAGTTTATCTGTCGGGGAGCAGTACTTC

j_call: TRBJ2-2
d_call: NA
clone_size: NA
v_call: TRBV7-9
cdr3_aa: CASSRDFTGELFF
cdr3_nt: TGTGCCAGCAGCCGGGATTTCACCGGGGAGCTGTTTTTT

j_call: TRBJ2-7
d_call: TRBD2
clone_size: NA
v_call: TRBV5-1
cdr3_aa: CASSPLTGGNYEQYF
cdr3_nt: TGCGCCAGCAGCCCCCTTACGGGGGGGAACTACGAGCAGTACTTC

j_call: TRBJ1-6
d_call: NA
clone_size: once
v_call: TRBV7-2
cdr3_aa: CASSLVDSSPLHF
cdr3_nt: TGTGCCAGCAGCTTAGTCGACAGTTCACCCCTCCACTTT

j_call: TRBJ2-1
d_call: NA
clone_size: NA
v_call: TRBV19
cdr3_aa: CASSSLLDYNEQFF
cdr3_nt: TGTGCCAGTAGTAGTCTACTAGACTACAATGAGCAGTTCTTC

j_call: TRBJ2-4
d_call: NA
clone_size: few
v_call: TRBV12-3/TRBV12-4
cdr3_aa: CASSLGSGLAKNIQYF
cdr3_nt: TGTGCCAGCAGTTTAGGGTCAGGACTAGCCAAAAACATTCAGTACTTC

j_call: TRBJ2-2
d_call: NA
clone_size: NA
v_call: TRBV30
cdr3_aa: CAWSEDSGELFF
cdr3_nt: TGTGCCTGGAGTGAGGACAGCGGGGAGCTGTTTTTT

j_call: TRBJ1-4
d_call: NA
clone_size: NA
v_call: TRBV5-1
cdr3_aa: CASSVAVGREGEKLFF
cdr3_nt: TGCGCCAGCAGCGTTGCGGTGGGCAGGGAAGGTGAAAAACTGTTTTTT

j_call: TRBJ1-2
d_call: NA
clone_size: NA
v_call: TRBV29-1
cdr3_aa: CSAGTSLSSYGYTF
cdr3_nt: TGCAGCGCCGGGACGTCTCTCAGTTCCTATGGCTACACCTTC

j_call: TRBJ2-1
d_call: NA
clone_size: few
v_call: TRBV7-9
cdr3_aa: CASSLARQQYNEQFF
cdr3_nt: TGTGCCAGCAGCTTAGCTCGGCAGCAGTACAATGAGCAGTTCTTC

j_call: TRBJ2-5
d_call: TRBD2
clone_size: many
v_call: TRBV4-2
cdr3_aa: CASSQGLAGGAETQYF
cdr3_nt: TGTGCCAGCAGCCAAGGGCTAGCGGGAGGGGCCGAGACCCAGTACTTC

j_call: TRBJ2-3
d_call: NA
clone_size: NA
v_call: TRBV10-3
cdr3_aa: CAISEKYSTDTQCF
cdr3_nt: TGTGCCATCAGTGAGAAGTATAGCACAGATACGCAGTGTTTT

j_call: TRBJ2-1
d_call: TRBD1
clone_size: NA
v_call: TRBV24-1
cdr3_aa: CATSGQVSSYNEQFF
cdr3_nt: TGTGCCACCAGCGGACAGGTATCCTCCTACAATGAGCAGTTCTTC

j_call: TRBJ1-6
d_call: NA
clone_size: NA
v_call: TRBV19
cdr3_aa: CASSTGNSPLHF
cdr3_nt: TGTGCCAGTAGTACAGGCAATTCACCCCTCCACTTT

j_call: TRBJ2-7
d_call: TRBD1
clone_size: NA
v_call: TRBV5-1
cdr3_aa: CASSNPGTGDEQYF
cdr3_nt: TGCGCCAGCAGCAACCCCGGGACAGGGGACGAGCAGTACTTC

j_call: TRBJ1-3
d_call: NA
clone_size: NA
v_call: TRBV7-9
cdr3_aa: CASSTPTDSHRSGNTIYF
cdr3_nt: TGTGCCAGCAGCACCCCGACAGACTCGCACCGATCTGGAAACACCATATATTTT

j_call: TRBJ2-3
d_call: TRBD2
clone_size: few
v_call: TRBV27
cdr3_aa: CASSLKLAGGLDTQYF
cdr3_nt: TGTGCCAGCAGTCTCAAACTAGCGGGGGGGCTGGATACGCAGTATTTT

j_call: TRBJ1-4
d_call: NA
clone_size: few
v_call: TRBV6-1
cdr3_aa: CASSATPRKLGEKLFF
cdr3_nt: TGTGCCAGCAGCGCTACCCCCCGGAAGCTCGGTGAAAAACTGTTTTTT

j_call: TRBJ2-7
d_call: NA
clone_size: many
v_call: TRBV5-1
cdr3_aa: CASSAGPGVFSYEQYF
cdr3_nt: TGCGCCAGCAGCGCGGGCCCGGGAGTCTTCTCCTACGAGCAGTACTTC

j_call: TRBJ2-7
d_call: TRBD2
clone_size: NA
v_call: TRBV20-1
cdr3_aa: CSARGLARSYEQYF
cdr3_nt: TGCAGTGCTAGGGGACTAGCGCGTTCCTACGAGCAGTACTTC

j_call: TRBJ2-1
d_call: NA
clone_size: NA
v_call: TRBV20-1
cdr3_aa: CSAREPGRGNEQFF
cdr3_nt: TGCAGTGCTAGAGAACCAGGGAGAGGCAATGAGCAGTTCTTC

j_call: TRBJ1-1
d_call: NA
clone_size: NA
v_call: TRBV29-1
cdr3_aa: CSVEASGVGEAFF
cdr3_nt: TGCAGCGTTGAGGCCTCAGGGGTTGGTGAAGCTTTCTTT

j_call: TRBJ2-1
d_call: TRBD2
clone_size: many
v_call: TRBV29-1
cdr3_aa: CSVVGLAGDNEQFF
cdr3_nt: TGCAGCGTTGTTGGTCTAGCGGGAGACAATGAGCAGTTCTTC

j_call: TRBJ2-6
d_call: NA
clone_size: NA
v_call: TRBV5-8
cdr3_aa: CASSLLSAVKPSGANVLTF
cdr3_nt: TGTGCCAGCAGCTTGCTAAGCGCAGTAAAGCCCTCTGGGGCCAACGTCCTGACTTTC

j_call: TRBJ1-2
d_call: NA
clone_size: few
v_call: TRBV27
cdr3_aa: CASSPRGGANYGYTF
cdr3_nt: TGTGCCAGCAGTCCCCGGGGAGGGGCTAACTATGGCTACACCTTC

j_call: TRBJ2-5
d_call: NA
clone_size: NA
v_call: TRBV6-5
cdr3_aa: CASGEETQYF
cdr3_nt: TGTGCCAGCGGCGAGGAGACCCAGTACTTC

j_call: TRBJ2-7
d_call: TRBD2
clone_size: few
v_call: TRBV20-1
cdr3_aa: CSAKAGLAIEQYF
cdr3_nt: TGCAGTGCCAAAGCGGGACTAGCGATTGAGCAGTACTTC

j_call: TRBJ1-2
d_call: TRBD1
clone_size: few
v_call: TRBV2
cdr3_aa: CASSEGQGNYGYTF
cdr3_nt: TGTGCCAGCAGTGAGGGACAGGGAAACTATGGCTACACCTTC

j_call: TRBJ2-7
d_call: NA
clone_size: NA
v_call: TRBV18
cdr3_aa: CASSPILDEQYF
cdr3_nt: TGTGCCAGCTCACCTATCTTAGACGAGCAGTACTTC

j_call: TRBJ2-5
d_call: NA
clone_size: few
v_call: TRBV5-1
cdr3_aa: CASSLASALGDETQYF
cdr3_nt: TGCGCCAGCAGCTTGGCCTCGGCACTAGGGGACGAGACCCAGTACTTC

j_call: TRBJ1-5
d_call: TRBD1
clone_size: NA
v_call: TRBV20-1
cdr3_aa: CSAARDRVKPQHF
cdr3_nt: TGCAGTGCTGCCCGGGACAGGGTAAAGCCCCAGCATTTT

j_call: TRBJ2-4
d_call: NA
clone_size: few
v_call: TRBV11-3
cdr3_aa: CASSLGSGVGDIQYF
cdr3_nt: TGTGCCAGCAGCTTAGGGTCGGGGGTCGGGGACATTCAGTACTTC

j_call: TRBJ2-1
d_call: TRBD1
clone_size: NA
v_call: TRBV4-3
cdr3_aa: CASSLLVGDRAGYNEQFF
cdr3_nt: TGCGCCAGCAGCCTTCTTGTGGGAGACAGGGCAGGGTACAATGAGCAGTTCTTC

j_call: TRBJ2-1
d_call: NA
clone_size: few
v_call: TRBV11-2
cdr3_aa: CASSLAGHSSYNEQFF
cdr3_nt: TGTGCCAGCAGCTTAGCGGGCCATAGCTCCTACAATGAGCAGTTCTTC

j_call: TRBJ2-7
d_call: TRBD2
clone_size: NA
v_call: TRBV10-2
cdr3_aa: CASTQRGSGTYEQYF
cdr3_nt: TGCGCCAGCACCCAACGCGGGAGCGGAACCTACGAGCAGTACTTC

j_call: TRBJ1-4
d_call: NA
clone_size: few
v_call: TRBV11-2
cdr3_aa: CASSLGTVGTNEKLFF
cdr3_nt: TGTGCCAGCAGCCTCGGGACCGTCGGAACTAATGAAAAACTGTTTTTT

j_call: TRBJ2-7
d_call: TRBD2
clone_size: few
v_call: TRBV7-3
cdr3_aa: CASSPMGGKNEQYF
cdr3_nt: TGTGCCAGCAGTCCCATGGGGGGGAAAAACGAGCAGTACTTC

j_call: TRBJ1-2
d_call: NA
clone_size: few
v_call: TRBV7-2
cdr3_aa: CASSLALTGNNYGYTF
cdr3_nt: TGTGCCAGCAGCTTAGCGCTGACAGGCAACAACTATGGCTACACCTTC

j_call: TRBJ2-7
d_call: NA
clone_size: NA
v_call: TRBV7-9
cdr3_aa: CASSLATKAYEQYF
cdr3_nt: TGTGCCAGCAGCTTAGCGACCAAAGCCTACGAGCAGTACTTC

j_call: TRBJ2-7
d_call: NA
clone_size: few
v_call: TRBV19
cdr3_aa: CASSPGRVTYEQYF
cdr3_nt: TGTGCCAGTAGTCCCGGCAGGGTAACCTACGAGCAGTACTTC

j_call: TRBJ2-1
d_call: TRBD2
clone_size: few
v_call: TRBV7-3
cdr3_aa: CASSPAGRSSYNEQFF
cdr3_nt: TGTGCCAGCAGTCCAGCGGGGAGGAGCTCCTACAATGAGCAGTTCTTC

j_call: TRBJ1-4
d_call: TRBD1
clone_size: NA
v_call: TRBV5-1
cdr3_aa: CASSISGGDEKLFF
cdr3_nt: TGCGCCAGCAGCATCTCAGGGGGTGATGAAAAACTGTTTTTT

j_call: TRBJ2-7
d_call: TRBD1
clone_size: few
v_call: TRBV30
cdr3_aa: CAWSGQGVSYEQYF
cdr3_nt: TGTGCCTGGAGTGGACAGGGGGTCTCGTACGAGCAGTACTTC

j_call: TRBJ1-2
d_call: TRBD1
clone_size: few
v_call: TRBV29-1
cdr3_aa: CSVRMRTGYGYTF
cdr3_nt: TGCAGCGTACGAATGAGGACAGGGTACGGCTACACCTTC

j_call: TRBJ2-5
d_call: TRBD2
clone_size: few
v_call: TRBV12-3/TRBV12-4
cdr3_aa: CASRTSGPLGAQYF
cdr3_nt: TGTGCCAGCAGGACTAGCGGGCCGTTGGGGGCCCAGTACTTC

j_call: TRBJ2-7
d_call: TRBD1
clone_size: NA
v_call: TRBV5-5
cdr3_aa: CASSWGQESYEQYF
cdr3_nt: TGTGCCAGCAGCTGGGGACAGGAGTCCTACGAGCAGTACTTC

j_call: TRBJ2-3
d_call: NA
clone_size: NA
v_call: TRBV12-5
cdr3_aa: CASGLFSSPDTQYF
cdr3_nt: TGTGCTAGTGGTTTGTTCAGTAGCCCAGATACGCAGTATTTT

j_call: TRBJ1-2
d_call: TRBD1
clone_size: NA
v_call: TRBV29-1
cdr3_aa: CSVVIGGHGYTF
cdr3_nt: TGCAGCGTTGTAATAGGGGGCCATGGCTACACCTTC

j_call: TRBJ2-2
d_call: NA
clone_size: NA
v_call: TRBV12-3/TRBV12-4
cdr3_aa: CASNTDPGDPGELFF
cdr3_nt: TGTGCCAGCAACACGGACCCGGGGGACCCCGGGGAGCTGTTTTTT

j_call: TRBJ2-1
d_call: NA
clone_size: NA
v_call: TRBV20-1
cdr3_aa: CSAVGDGDEQFF
cdr3_nt: TGCAGTGCAGTCGGGGACGGGGATGAGCAGTTCTTC

j_call: TRBJ2-7
d_call: NA
clone_size: NA
v_call: TRBV28
cdr3_aa: CASSFVRGRLEQYF
cdr3_nt: TGTGCCAGCAGTTTCGTGAGGGGAAGGTTGGAGCAGTACTTC

j_call: TRBJ2-7
d_call: NA
clone_size: NA
v_call: TRBV5-1
cdr3_aa: CASSLVSAGHHEQYF
cdr3_nt: TGCGCCAGCAGCTTGGTGTCTGCAGGGCACCACGAGCAGTACTTC

j_call: TRBJ1-6
d_call: TRBD1
clone_size: NA
v_call: TRBV12-3/TRBV12-4
cdr3_aa: CASRVSTIGQGYNSPLHF
cdr3_nt: TGTGCCAGCAGAGTATCTACGATAGGACAGGGCTATAATTCACCCCTCCACTTT

j_call: TRBJ2-3
d_call: NA
clone_size: few
v_call: TRBV3-1
cdr3_aa: CASSQGASTDTQYF
cdr3_nt: TGTGCCAGCAGCCAAGGAGCTAGCACAGATACGCAGTATTTT

j_call: TRBJ2-5
d_call: NA
clone_size: NA
v_call: TRBV29-1
cdr3_aa: CSVTDTIIKETQYF
cdr3_nt: TGCAGCGTGACTGACACGATCATCAAAGAGACCCAGTACTTC

j_call: TRBJ1-4
d_call: TRBD1
clone_size: NA
v_call: TRBV7-3
cdr3_aa: CASSPITGALREKLFF
cdr3_nt: TGTGCCAGCAGCCCCATCACAGGGGCCCTCCGTGAAAAACTGTTTTTT

j_call: TRBJ2-1
d_call: NA
clone_size: NA
v_call: TRBV28
cdr3_aa: CASSPELNNEQFF
cdr3_nt: TGTGCCAGCAGCCCGGAACTTAACAATGAGCAGTTCTTC

j_call: TRBJ1-2
d_call: TRBD1
clone_size: few
v_call: TRBV4-3
cdr3_aa: CASSQGPGTGTYGYTF
cdr3_nt: TGCGCCAGCAGCCAGGGACCCGGGACAGGGACCTATGGCTACACCTTC

j_call: TRBJ2-3
d_call: TRBD2
clone_size: few
v_call: TRBV7-2
cdr3_aa: CASTQGVAGVGTQYF
cdr3_nt: TGTGCCAGCACCCAGGGGGTAGCGGGAGTGGGTACGCAGTATTTT